This T cell receptor beta chain was obtained from a study of T cell responses to AZD1222 COVID-19 vaccine. General observations from the study: Just 5 to 7 people given AZD1222 tested seropositive at baseline.

This clone was observed a handful of times. Its antigen is still unknown. Data came from immunoSEQ multiplex PCR; TCRdb stores just in-frame clones and leaves some out. The sample holds about 140,000 clones, 80% to 90% seen once. The receptor was isolated from an adult in good health. This sample comprised peripheral blood, obtained on day 0 of AZD1222 vaccination.

CDR3 protein: CASSLSDPYEQYF. In DNA, the CDR3 is TGTGCCAGCAGCTTATCCGACCCCTACGAGCAGTACTTC. This chain joins TRBV7-9 and TRBJ2-7; D not certain. Germline values: CDR1 SEHNR, CDR2 FQNEAQ (reference sequence). The CDR3 runs to 13 residues. V was clipped by 2 bases and J by 2 bases, with 7 bases between them.